The 10 T cell receptor beta chains in this list originate from one sample, sequenced in a study of metastatic and nonmetastatic thyroid tumors (dated by TCRdb to about 2020). The library was generated by PCR. For sequencing, an Illumina HiSeq 4000 was employed. TCRdb redid the processing of the public reads, applying fastp at Q25 and MiXCR, and retained in-frame beta chains. For this sample there are about 18,000 clones; more than 25% appear just once. In total, the top ten clones hold under 15% of the sample. No patient had received any treatment before thyroid surgery. Input material: tumor tissue. These receptors all come from a female donor with papillary thyroid cancer or a benign thyroid nodule (not recorded which). Some clones in this sample may be carry-over from other donors' samples.

This sequence joins TRBV20-1 and TRBJ1-2, with a tentative D call TRBD1 (6 bases). The V and J ends lost 0 bases and 2 bases respectively, with 10 bases between them. Germline lookup yields CDR1 DFQATT and CDR2 SNEGSKA (reference sequence). This CDR3 spans 14 amino acids. The CDR3 sequence: CSARDGGGNYGYTF. CDR3 nucleotides: TGCAGTGCTAGAGATGGGGGGGGCAACTATGGCTACACCTTC.

This clone was seen only a few times. V usage is TRBV6-1 and J usage is TRBJ2-7; D gene ambiguous. CDR3 size: 15 residues. Per germline, CDR1 MNHNS and CDR2 SASEGT. The V end lost 5 bases, the J end lost 2 bases, and 16 bases lay between the germline ends. CDR3 DNA sequence: TGTGCCAGCAGTTCCGAATTCCGTAGTGCCTACGAGCAGTACTTC. It translates to CASSSEFRSAYEQYF.

V gene TRBV7-9 combines with J gene TRBJ1-2; a possible D gene is TRBD1 (6 bases). Trimming shortened V by 5 bases and J by 6 bases, and 10 bases separated the two germline ends. The CDR3 covers 12 residues. Germline CDR1 and CDR2: SEHNR and FQNEAQ (reference sequence). The CDR3 is CASSPGQNGYTF. The CDR3 nucleotides read TGTGCCAGCAGCCCAGGACAGAATGGCTACACCTTC.

The chain is built from TRBV4-2 and TRBJ1-3, with D perhaps matching TRBD1 (6 bases). Germline assignment: CDR1 LGHNA and CDR2 YNFKEQ. The CDR3 has 15 amino acids. Trimming removed 1 base from V and 2 bases from J, with 9 bases in between. The CDR3 protein is CASSQGAGAGNTIYF. The CDR3 DNA is TGTGCCAGCAGCCAAGGGGCAGGGGCTGGAAACACCATATATTTT.

The chain uses TRBV2 and TRBJ2-3; D is possibly TRBD2 (6 bases). Trimming removed 4 bases from V and 2 bases from J, with 13 bases in between. The V gene's germline CDR1 is SNHLY and CDR2 FYNNEI. The CDR3 totals 15 residues. The CDR3 DNA follows: TGTGCCAGCAGTGCCATAGGAGGGTCCACAGATACGCAGTATTTT. Protein sequence: CASSAIGGSTDTQYF.

This clone has only a few counts. The chain links TRBV2 to TRBJ2-7; possibly TRBD1 for D (5 bases). The CDR3 is made up of 14 amino acids. CDR1 and CDR2 (germline): SNHLY, FYNNEI. V shed 2 bases and J shed 3 bases, with 11 bases lying between them. CDR3 sequence: CASSEFVTDYEQYF. CDR3 nucleotides: TGTGCCAGCAGTGAATTTGTGACAGACTACGAGCAGTACTTC.

V is TRBV6-1 and J is TRBJ1-1, with no clear D. Germline CDR1 and CDR2: MNHNS and SASEGT. This CDR3 region has 15 residues. V was trimmed by 2 bases and J by 1 base, leaving 11 bases between them. CDR3: CASSEISAGNTEAFF. CDR3 in DNA: TGTGCCAGCAGTGAAATCTCCGCAGGGAACACTGAAGCTTTCTTT.

The sample holds many counts of this clone. The V gene is TRBV7-9, the J gene TRBJ2-7; 11 bases are shared with TRBD1. CDR3 length: 14 amino acids. The germline CDR1 and CDR2 sequences are SEHNR and FQNEAQ (reference sequence). The ends lost 4 bases at V and 6 bases at J; junction bases unmatched: 5. The chain's CDR3 is CASSWTGTGGEQYF. The CDR3, as DNA: TGTGCCAGCAGCTGGACCGGGACAGGGGGCGAGCAGTACTTC.

V is TRBV11-2 and J is TRBJ2-2; 10 bases match TRBD2. The germline V gene has CDR1 SGHAT and CDR2 FQNNGV. With V trimmed by 2 bases and J by 4 bases, 13 bases remained unmatched. The CDR3 has 19 amino acids. The CDR3 region is CASSLWGSGRPPGTGELFF. Here the CDR3 DNA reads TGTGCCAGCAGCTTATGGGGTAGCGGGAGGCCCCCGGGCACCGGGGAGCTGTTTTTT.

This clone was seen a few times. The chain is built from TRBV6-1 and TRBJ2-7; 8 bases line up with TRBD2. From germline, CDR1 is MNHNS and CDR2 SASEGT. The CDR3 covers 13 residues. V lost 5 bases, J lost 6 bases, and 6 bases stayed unmatched. In DNA, the CDR3 is TGTGCCAGCAGTCCGGGACTAGTAAGCGAGCAGTACTTC. Translated, it gives CASSPGLVSEQYF.